The 21 T cell receptor beta chains below were found in one sample sequenced in a study of T cells after yellow fever vaccination. MiXCR, run by TCRdb on the 5' RACE reads, gives a single entry per CDR3 protein. The sample includes about 12,000 distinct CDR3 sequences, approximately 5.3% seen only once; the top ten take approximately 0.99%. The material sequenced was PBMCs, either bulk or a sorted T-cell subset (CD4+, CD8+, memory, or dextramer-sorted; not recorded which), taken on the day of the yellow fever booster vaccination. These receptors originate from a man in his thirties or forties who received the YFV17D yellow fever vaccine.

This clonotype qualifies as medium-sized. This rearrangement joins TRBV20-1 to TRBJ2-7, with D uncertain. This CDR3 has 13 residues. V lost 6 bases to trimming and J lost 6 bases, with 18 bases between them. The germline gives CDR1 DFQATT, CDR2 SNEGSKA (reference sequence). Here the CDR3 reads CSAANPTTAEQYF. CDR3 bases: TGCAGTGCCGCAAACCCCACAACGGCCGAGCAGTACTTC.

Ten or more counts support this clonotype. The DNA is left out, because the CDR3 cannot be placed on it with certainty; the CDR3 is given as TCRdb lists it. The gene calls are TRBV11-2 and TRBJ1-3; the table assigns TRBD1, which was not confirmed against the DNA. Germline-derived CDR1 and CDR2 are SGHAT and FQNNGV. The CDR3 has 12 residues if both end residues are counted. The CDR3 region is CASSVGQGALYF.

This clonotype is labeled medium-sized. The chain joins TRBV6-2 or TRBV6-3 to TRBJ2-5, with D uncertain. Germline V CDR1 and CDR2: MNHEY, SVGEGT. The CDR3 is 12 amino acids. The V end lost 6 bases, the J end lost 3 bases, and 8 bases lay between the germline ends. The CDR3 region is CASSPQEETQYF. In DNA form, the CDR3 reads TGTGCCAGCAGCCCCCAGGAAGAGACCCAGTACTTC.

This clonotype was recorded at least ten times. This chain links TRBV5-6 with TRBJ2-5; TRBD1 is a possible D gene (5 bases). This CDR3 comprises 14 residues. Germline CDR1 is SGHDT and CDR2 is YYEEEE. The V and J ends lost 2 bases and 2 bases respectively, with 10 bases between them. CDR3 amino acids: CASSFRTLQETQYF. The CDR3 DNA is TGTGCCAGCAGCTTCCGGACACTACAAGAGACCCAGTACTTC.

This clonotype was observed at least ten times. V gene TRBV10-1 combines with J gene TRBJ2-5; 7 bases align to TRBD1. The CDR3 runs 13 residues. The germline gives CDR1 WNHNN, CDR2 SYGVQD (reference sequence). The ends lost 6 bases at V and 4 bases at J; junction bases unmatched: 5. The CDR3 sequence is CASSQNRGETQYF. CDR3 in DNA: TGCGCCAGCAGCCAAAACAGGGGAGAGACCCAGTACTTC.

By its share, this clonotype is medium-sized. CDR3 protein: CASSGGLRGTEAFF. The DNA of the CDR3 is TGCGCCAGCAGCGGGGGTCTCCGGGGCACTGAAGCTTTCTTT. The V and J genes are TRBV5-1 and TRBJ1-1; a weak D match, TRBD1 (5 bases). Germline-derived CDR1 and CDR2 are SGHRS and YFSETQ. Trimming took 4 bases from V and 4 from J, leaving 14 bases between them. This CDR3 region has 14 residues.

This clonotype was observed many times. This rearrangement joins TRBV2 to TRBJ2-2; TRBD2 aligns across 9 bases. CDR1 is SNHLY, CDR2 FYNNEI, per germline. V trimming: 7 bases; J trimming: 2 bases; junction bases outside the gene matches: 5. There are 15 residues in the CDR3. The CDR3 nucleotides read TGTGCCAGCACTTCCGGGACTAGCAACACCGGGGAGCTGTTTTTT. It is translated as CASTSGTSNTGELFF.

This clonotype was seen at least ten times. The gene calls are TRBV12-3 or TRBV12-4 and TRBJ2-1; 8 nucleotides match TRBD1. V dropped 6 bases and J dropped 6; count of bases not matched to a gene: 4. The CDR3 length is 13 residues. CDR3 DNA sequence: TGTGCCAGCAGACCGACAGGGGTCAATGAGCAGTTCTTC. It codes for CASRPTGVNEQFF.

This clonotype was recorded many times. The V and J genes are TRBV3-1 and TRBJ2-3, with D perhaps matching TRBD1 or TRBD2 (5 bases each). Looked up from germline, CDR1 is LGHDT and CDR2 is YNNKEL (reference sequence). With 0 bases removed from V and 9 bases from J, the gap between germline ends came to 16 bases. CDR3 length: 15 residues. The CDR3 coding sequence is TGTGCCAGCAGCCAAGATCGGGTCGGGGCAACAACGCAGTATTTT. Translating gives CASSQDRVGATTQYF.

By its share, this clonotype is medium-sized. The chain is built from TRBV5-1 and TRBJ2-3; D tentatively reads TRBD1 or TRBD2 (6 bases each). Trimming removed 6 bases at V and 0 bases at J, with 14 bases between. Germline assignment: CDR1 SGHRS and CDR2 YFSETQ. The CDR3 runs to 15 residues. In DNA, the CDR3 is TGCGCCAGCACCCGTAGCGGACAGAGCACAGATACGCAGTATTTT. Translation gives CASTRSGQSTDTQYF.

Many counts were recorded for this clonotype. The V call is TRBV10-3, the J call TRBJ1-4; unclear D gene. V was shortened by 0 bases and J by 8 bases, with 16 bases between the two germline ends. The germline V gene has CDR1 ENHRY and CDR2 SYGVKD. CDR3 length: 16 residues. CDR3 nucleotide sequence: TGTGCCATCAGTGAGTCGAAGGGCCGCGTAGGCGAAAAACTGTTTTTT. Residues: CAISESKGRVGEKLFF.

This clonotype has ten or more counts. The gene calls are TRBV12-3 or TRBV12-4 and TRBJ2-1; D is uncertain. CDR3 length equals 11 residues. Trimming stripped 3 bases from V and 7 bases from J, with 4 bases between. The CDR3 protein is CASSLVNEQFF. DNA of the CDR3: TGTGCCAGCAGTTTGGTTAATGAGCAGTTCTTC.

This clonotype has just a few counts. The chain is built from TRBV7-2 and TRBJ1-2; 8 nucleotides match TRBD1. CDR3 length: 16 amino acids. Germline-derived CDR1 and CDR2 are SGHTA and FQGNSA. The V gene end was trimmed by 5 bases and the J gene end by 2 bases; junction bases not matched to a gene: 10. The CDR3 is CASSTSPTGVNYGYTF. CDR3 coding DNA: TGTGCCAGCAGCACCTCCCCGACAGGGGTAAACTATGGCTACACCTTC.

This clonotype was found many times. The rearrangement uses TRBV5-5 and TRBJ1-6, with 8 bases that match TRBD1. Germline V gives CDR1 SGHKS, CDR2 YYEKEE (reference sequence). Trimming removed 0 bases from V and 8 bases from J; junction bases left unmatched: 1. This CDR3 spans 14 amino acids. The CDR3 is CASSLGTGYSPLHF. The CDR3 coding sequence is TGTGCCAGCAGCTTGGGGACAGGGTATTCACCCCTCCACTTT.

This clonotype was seen many times. The genes are TRBV12-3 or TRBV12-4 and TRBJ2-1; 9 nucleotides agree with TRBD2. The CDR3 has 15 residues. The junction had 6 bases not matched to a gene; V was cut back by 3 bases and J by 6 bases. The CDR3 DNA is TGTGCCAGCAGTTTCGCTAGCGGGAAACCCAATGAGCAGTTCTTC. Translating it yields CASSFASGKPNEQFF.

This clonotype is labeled medium-sized. This sequence joins TRBV18 and TRBJ2-3, with D possibly called TRBD1 or TRBD2 (5 bases each). The CDR3 spans 14 residues. The germline CDR1 and CDR2 sequences are KGHSH and LQKENI. V dropped 2 bases and J dropped 7 bases, with 13 bases sitting between them. The CDR3 region is CASSPGTSGYTQYF. CDR3 in DNA: TGTGCCAGCTCACCAGGGACCAGCGGTTATACGCAGTATTTT.

By share, this clonotype counts as medium-sized. This chain uses TRBV2 with TRBJ2-5, with unresolved D. V lost 9 bases and J lost 1, with 9 bases in between. CDR3 length: 12 amino acids. Per germline, CDR1 SNHLY and CDR2 FYNNEI. The CDR3 loop is CASSPRQETQYF. The CDR3 nucleotides are TGTGCCAGTAGCCCGCGCCAAGAGACCCAGTACTTC. The whole variable domain, remainder taken from reference TRBV2 and TRBJ2-5, is EPEVTQTPSHQVTQMGQEVILRCVPISNHLYFYWYRQILGQKVEFLVSFYNNEISEKSEIFDDQFSVERPDGSNFTLKIRSTKLEDSAMYFCASSPRQETQYFGPGTRLLVL.

This clonotype has at least ten counts. The chain is built from TRBV30 and TRBJ2-1; weak D call: TRBD1 (7 bases). The CDR3 is 15 amino acids. Trimming shortened V by 2 bases and J by 5 bases, and 16 bases separated the two germline ends. Per the germline V gene, CDR1 is GTSNPN and CDR2 is SVGIG (reference sequence). The CDR3, as DNA: TGTGCCTGGAGTCGGGGGTTGGGACAGAACAATGAGCAGTTCTTC. This encodes CAWSRGLGQNNEQFF. The full variable domain, in which reference TRBV30 and TRBJ2-1 provide the parts outside the CDR3, is SQTIHQWPATLVQPVGSPLSLECTVEGTSNPNLYWYRQAAGRGLQLLFYSVGIGQISSEVPQNLSASRPQDRQFILSSKKLLLSDSGFYLCAWSRGLGQNNEQFFGPGTRLTVL.

Judged by abundance, this clonotype is medium-sized. The V and J genes are TRBV7-8 and TRBJ2-1, with 10 bases fitting TRBD2. V shed 1 base, J shed 10 bases, and the junction held 10 bases outside the gene matches. The CDR3 runs to 16 residues. Germline-derived CDR1 and CDR2 are SGHVS and FQNEAQ. The CDR3 nucleotides read TGTGCCAGCAGCTTAGACCCTCTAGCGGGAGTAGGGGAGCAGTTCTTC. Its protein is CASSLDPLAGVGEQFF.

This clonotype was detected many times. The gene calls are TRBV2 and TRBJ1-2, with D unresolved. Trimming pared 5 bases from V and 4 bases from J, leaving 8 bases between. CDR1 and CDR2 from the germline V gene are SNHLY and FYNNEI. CDR3 length: 12 amino acids. CDR3 DNA sequence: TGTGCCAGCAGTAGGGAACCCTATGGCTACACCTTC. Encoded protein: CASSREPYGYTF.

This clonotype is categorized as medium-sized (0.01 to 0.1%). The chain links TRBV20-1 to TRBJ2-1; D might be TRBD1 (6 bases). The germline gives CDR1 DFQATT, CDR2 SNEGSKA (reference sequence). The CDR3 is made up of 12 amino acids. V gave up 1 base and J gave up 13 bases, with 14 bases separating them. The CDR3 sequence: CSARGSQGDQFF. CDR3 nucleotides: TGCAGTGCTAGAGGTTCACAGGGTGATCAGTTCTTC.